This T cell receptor (beta chain) came from a study of cytomegalovirus exposure and HLA in healthy donors. Study information: There were 350 to 400 genotyped donors. Of these, roughly 82% fell in the genetic ancestry cluster associated with self-reported Caucasian donors.

CDR1 and CDR2 (germline): SGDLS, YYNGEE. CDR3 length: 15 residues. Deletions cut 0 bases from V and 1 base from J, with 10 bases between. Both 60 Vbeta primers and 13 Jbeta primers went into the PCR. The data were produced by immunoSEQ multiplex PCR, yet TCRdb's version contains in-frame clones alone and is incomplete. The table records approximately 110,000 clones, about two thirds of them present only once. The chain carries TRBV9 and TRBJ1-2; possible D gene TRBD1, 5 bases. Material: PBMCs. This TCR was sampled from a woman in her thirties or forties in good health and CMV-seropositive. The CDR3 loop reads CASSVGGGRNYGYTF. CDR3 sequence (DNA): TGTGCCAGCAGCGTAGGGGGCGGCCGTAACTATGGCTACACCTTC.